Listed below are T cell receptor beta chains from one sample, sequenced in a study of cytomegalovirus exposure and HLA in healthy donors. TCRdb's copy holds only in-frame clones and misses some; the assay was immunoSEQ multiplex PCR. The table lists under 200,000 clones, approximately 80% of them singletons, with 0.5% in the top ten. The sequenced material came from PBMCs. All receptors derive from a woman aged 45-60 years in good health and CMV-seronegative. Each CDR3 is given with its conserved first and last residue. Fields, in order: clone size, V gene, J gene, D gene, CDR3 protein, CDR3 DNA. D genes are given only for firm matches. Size is omitted from some rows. Given values are once, few, many or a class for expanded clones.

NA	TRBV5-4	TRBJ2-1	TRBD2	CASSSPGGEQFF	TGTGCCAGCAGCTCCCCGGGGGGTGAGCAGTTCTTC
NA	TRBV6-5	TRBJ1-6	NA	CASSYSYDFNSPLHF	TGTGCCAGCAGTTACTCGTACGACTTTAATTCACCCCTCCACTTT
NA	TRBV11-3	TRBJ2-3	NA	CASSLTSGGADTQYF	TGTGCCAGCAGCTTAACGTCTGGGGGCGCAGATACGCAGTATTTT
NA	TRBV6-1	TRBJ2-4	TRBD1	CASRRQGKVDIQYF	TGTGCCAGCAGACGACAGGGTAAGGTAGACATTCAGTACTTC
NA	TRBV14	TRBJ2-3	TRBD2	CASSQRTSGAPDTQYF	TGTGCCAGCAGCCAGAGGACTAGCGGGGCCCCAGATACGCAGTATTTT
few	TRBV4-1	TRBJ2-2	TRBD1	CASRFSGTANTGELFF	TGCGCCAGCAGGTTTTCCGGGACAGCGAACACCGGGGAGCTGTTTTTT
NA	TRBV10-3	TRBJ1-1	NA	CAISGDSPNTEAFF	TGTGCCATCAGTGGCGACAGTCCGAACACTGAAGCTTTCTTT
NA	TRBV28	TRBJ1-5	NA	CASSLPQVQPQHF	TGTGCCAGCAGTTTACCCCAGGTTCAGCCCCAGCATTTT
few	TRBV2	TRBJ1-5	NA	CASSEVTRAAQPQHF	TGTGCCAGCAGTGAAGTAACCAGGGCAGCGCAGCCCCAGCATTTT
NA	TRBV7-9	TRBJ2-7	TRBD1	CASSLGTGAYEQYF	TGTGCCAGCAGCCTTGGGACAGGAGCCTACGAGCAGTACTTC
NA	TRBV7-3	TRBJ2-1	NA	CASSLTGSSYNEQFF	TGTGCCAGCAGCTTAACAGGGAGCTCCTACAATGAGCAGTTCTTC
NA	TRBV4-1	TRBJ2-5	NA	CASSQGGYAPETQYF	TGCGCCAGCAGCCAAGGAGGCTATGCTCCGGAGACCCAGTACTTC
NA	TRBV2	TRBJ2-3	TRBD1	CASSRTGVADTQYF	TGTGCCAGCAGTAGGACAGGGGTGGCAGATACGCAGTATTTT
NA	TRBV5-6	TRBJ1-2	NA	CASSSPGRLPGMRDGYTF	TGTGCCAGCAGCTCGCCTGGGAGACTACCAGGAATGCGTGATGGCTACACCTTC
NA	TRBV7-2	TRBJ1-4	TRBD1	CASSPSHDRGNEKLFF	TGTGCCAGCAGCCCGAGCCATGACAGGGGTAATGAAAAACTGTTTTTT
NA	TRBV10-2	TRBJ1-3	TRBD1	CASREGPNTGALSGNTIYF	TGCGCCAGCCGGGAGGGCCCTAACACAGGGGCCCTCTCTGGAAACACCATATATTTT
NA	TRBV12-5	TRBJ1-1	NA	CASALSRGTEAFF	TGTGCTAGCGCGCTGAGCAGGGGAACTGAAGCTTTCTTT
NA	TRBV28	TRBJ2-3	TRBD1	CASSSLSDRGTDTQYF	TGTGCCAGCAGTTCCCTTTCTGACAGGGGCACAGATACGCAGTATTTT
NA	TRBV5-1	TRBJ2-1	NA	CASSLVRPQDNEQFF	TGCGCCAGCAGCTTGGTGCGCCCGCAAGACAATGAGCAGTTCTTC
few	TRBV4-3	TRBJ1-2	TRBD1	CASSHEDRSLYGYTF	TGCGCCAGCAGCCACGAGGACAGGTCTCTCTATGGCTACACCTTC
NA	TRBV27	TRBJ1-2	NA	CASKPTLFGAPKGYTF	TGTGCCAGCAAACCCACCCTATTTGGGGCGCCGAAGGGCTACACCTTC
NA	TRBV18	TRBJ1-2	NA	CASSPGGGGLGYGYTF	TGTGCCAGCTCACCCGGAGGAGGAGGGCTCGGCTATGGCTACACCTTC
NA	TRBV7-2	TRBJ1-1	TRBD1	CASSSRQGGTAFF	TGTGCCAGCAGCTCACGACAGGGGGGTACAGCTTTCTTT
few	TRBV30	TRBJ1-2	TRBD1	CAWSQKGAISSYTF	TGTGCCTGGAGTCAGAAGGGGGCGATTTCGAGCTACACCTTC
NA	TRBV5-5	TRBJ1-5	NA	CASSLTTGGNQPQHF	TGTGCCAGCAGCTTGACCACCGGGGGGAATCAGCCCCAGCATTTT
once	TRBV7-2	TRBJ2-3	NA	CASSLGPGRDTQYF	TGTGCCAGCAGCTTAGGTCCGGGGAGGGATACGCAGTATTTT
NA	TRBV7-2	TRBJ2-1	NA	CASSFRASYNEQFF	TGTGCCAGCAGCTTTCGCGCGTCCTACAATGAGCAGTTCTTC
NA	TRBV18	TRBJ2-5	NA	CASSPVQETQYF	TGTGCCAGCTCACCAGTACAAGAGACCCAGTACTTC
NA	TRBV2	TRBJ1-1	NA	CASSGVGDEAFF	TGTGCCAGCAGTGGGGTAGGGGATGAAGCTTTCTTT
NA	TRBV19	TRBJ1-5	NA	CASNGQPQHF	TGTGCCAGTAACGGTCAGCCCCAGCATTTT
NA	TRBV9	TRBJ2-1	TRBD1	CASSVMGTAIEQFF	TGTGCCAGCAGCGTAATGGGGACAGCAATTGAGCAGTTCTTC
NA	TRBV27	TRBJ2-2	NA	CASRPFNRETGELFF	TGTGCCAGCAGACCATTCAACAGGGAGACCGGGGAGCTGTTTTTT
once	TRBV6-5	TRBJ1-6	TRBD1	CASSPGQGHNSPLHF	TGTGCCAGCAGCCCGGGACAGGGCCATAATTCACCCCTCCACTTT
NA	TRBV29-1	TRBJ2-5	NA	CSVGPGETQYF	TGCAGCGTTGGTCCGGGGGAGACCCAGTACTTC
NA	TRBV28	TRBJ2-4	NA	CASSRVADSAKNIQYF	TGTGCCAGCAGCAGGGTAGCGGACTCAGCCAAAAACATTCAGTACTTC
NA	TRBV28	TRBJ2-6	NA	CASSSPAGKYSGANVLTF	TGTGCCAGCAGTTCTCCGGCAGGGAAGTACTCTGGGGCCAACGTCCTGACTTTC
NA	TRBV29-1	TRBJ1-2	NA	CSVEVRVDYGYTF	TGCAGCGTTGAAGTCAGGGTTGACTATGGCTACACCTTC
NA	TRBV9	TRBJ2-1	TRBD2	CASSLQLAGAGEQFF	TGTGCCAGCAGCCTACAACTAGCGGGAGCCGGTGAGCAGTTCTTC
few	TRBV5-4	TRBJ2-1	NA	CASNNPSSYNEQFF	TGTGCCAGCAATAACCCGAGCTCCTACAATGAGCAGTTCTTC
NA	TRBV6-1	TRBJ1-3	NA	CASSMTVGRNTIYF	TGTGCCAGCAGTATGACAGTAGGCAGAAACACCATATATTTT
NA	TRBV4-1	TRBJ2-1	NA	CASSQDGRSDEQFF	TGCGCCAGCAGCCAAGACGGCAGGTCGGATGAGCAGTTCTTC
NA	TRBV19	TRBJ1-5	TRBD1	CASQSTGGWFQPQHF	TGTGCCAGTCAGTCGACAGGGGGCTGGTTTCAGCCCCAGCATTTT
few	TRBV19	TRBJ1-3	TRBD1	CASSGRTGFGNTIYF	TGTGCCAGTAGCGGACGGACAGGGTTTGGAAACACCATATATTTT
NA	TRBV12-5	TRBJ1-1	NA	CASGSTTVGGTEAFF	TGTGCTAGTGGTTCGACTACAGTGGGAGGCACTGAAGCTTTCTTT
NA	TRBV13	TRBJ2-7	TRBD2	CASSLERGGRSSYEQYF	TGTGCCAGCAGCTTAGAGCGGGGGGGTCGAAGCTCCTACGAGCAGTACTTC
few	TRBV25-1	TRBJ2-2	NA	CASSEFSADSNTGELFF	TGTGCCAGCAGTGAATTTTCTGCGGACTCGAACACCGGGGAGCTGTTTTTT
NA	TRBV4-3	TRBJ2-5	TRBD2	CASSLHGSGGKETQYF	TGCGCCAGCAGCCTCCACGGCAGCGGGGGAAAAGAGACCCAGTACTTC
once	TRBV7-2	TRBJ2-3	NA	CASSLLIAVGTDTQYF	TGTGCCAGCAGCCTACTAATAGCGGTCGGCACAGATACGCAGTATTTT
once	TRBV9	TRBJ2-3	NA	CASSVAPGADTQYF	TGTGCCAGCAGCGTAGCTCCAGGGGCAGATACGCAGTATTTT
NA	TRBV2	TRBJ2-7	NA	CASIIIMEGTYEQYF	TGTGCCAGCATTATAATCATGGAGGGCACCTACGAGCAGTACTTC
NA	TRBV5-1	TRBJ2-3	TRBD2	CASSSSGGAKGDTQYF	TGCGCCAGCAGCAGTAGCGGGGGGGCCAAGGGAGATACGCAGTATTTT
NA	TRBV11-1	TRBJ2-1	TRBD2	CASSLMIAGGPGREQFF	TGTGCCAGCAGCTTAATGATAGCGGGGGGGCCGGGGCGGGAGCAGTTCTTC
NA	TRBV28	TRBJ1-2	TRBD1	CASSFPRQGNGYTF	TGTGCCAGCAGTTTCCCGAGACAGGGTAATGGCTACACCTTC
NA	TRBV30	TRBJ2-5	NA	CAWSRTGGETQYF	TGTGCCTGGAGTAGAACAGGAGGGGAGACCCAGTACTTC
once	TRBV29-1	TRBJ2-7	NA	CSVVKDSYEQYF	TGCAGCGTTGTAAAGGACAGCTACGAGCAGTACTTC
few	TRBV27	TRBJ1-2	TRBD1	CASSPSPGQLTSYGYTF	TGTGCCAGCAGTCCCTCGCCGGGACAGCTGACATCCTATGGCTACACCTTC
few	TRBV7-6	TRBJ1-3	TRBD1	CASRLGQGASGNTIYF	TGTGCCAGCAGACTAGGACAGGGGGCGTCTGGAAACACCATATATTTT
NA	TRBV2	TRBJ2-5	NA	CASSRRTELETQYF	TGTGCCAGCAGTAGGAGGACAGAGCTGGAGACCCAGTACTTC
NA	TRBV27	TRBJ2-2	NA	CASSLTGLNTGELFF	TGTGCCAGCAGTTTGACGGGACTCAACACCGGGGAGCTGTTTTTT